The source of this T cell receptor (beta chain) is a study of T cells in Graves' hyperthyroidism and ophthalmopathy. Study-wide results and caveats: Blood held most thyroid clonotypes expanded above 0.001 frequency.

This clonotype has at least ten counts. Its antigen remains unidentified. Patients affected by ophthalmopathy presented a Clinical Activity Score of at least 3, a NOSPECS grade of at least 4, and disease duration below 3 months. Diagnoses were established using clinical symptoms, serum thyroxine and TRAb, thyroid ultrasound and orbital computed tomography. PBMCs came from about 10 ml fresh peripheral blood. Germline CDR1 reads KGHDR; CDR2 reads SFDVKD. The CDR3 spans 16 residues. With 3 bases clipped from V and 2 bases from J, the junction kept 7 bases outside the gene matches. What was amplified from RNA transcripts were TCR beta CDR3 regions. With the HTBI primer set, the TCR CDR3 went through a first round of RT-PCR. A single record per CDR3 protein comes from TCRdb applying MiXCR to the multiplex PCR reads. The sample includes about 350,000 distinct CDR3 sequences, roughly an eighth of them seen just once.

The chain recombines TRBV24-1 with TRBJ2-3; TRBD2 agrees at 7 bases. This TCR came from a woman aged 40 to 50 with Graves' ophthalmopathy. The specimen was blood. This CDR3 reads CATSDPGLGITDTQYF. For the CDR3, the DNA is TGTGCCACCAGTGATCCCGGACTAGGAATCACAGATACGCAGTATTTT.